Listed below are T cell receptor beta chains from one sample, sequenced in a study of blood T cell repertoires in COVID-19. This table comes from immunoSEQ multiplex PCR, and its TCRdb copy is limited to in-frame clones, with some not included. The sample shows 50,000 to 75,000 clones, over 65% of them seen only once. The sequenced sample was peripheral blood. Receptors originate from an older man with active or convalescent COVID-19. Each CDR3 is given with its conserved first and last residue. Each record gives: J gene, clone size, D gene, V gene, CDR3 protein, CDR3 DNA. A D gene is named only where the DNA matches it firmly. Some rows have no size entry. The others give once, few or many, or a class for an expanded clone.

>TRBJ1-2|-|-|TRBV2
CASSRGEQGLYGYTF
TGTGCCAGCAGTCGGGGGGAACAAGGGCTCTATGGCTACACCTTC
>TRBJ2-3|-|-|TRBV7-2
CASSSSGSGVKRTQYF
TGTGCCAGCAGCTCAAGTGGTTCGGGAGTCAAGAGGACGCAGTATTTT
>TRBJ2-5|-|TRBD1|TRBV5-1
CASSFRAGGRETQYF
TGCGCCAGCAGCTTTAGGGCAGGGGGAAGAGAGACCCAGTACTTC
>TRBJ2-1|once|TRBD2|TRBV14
CASSGTSGGYNEQFF
TGTGCCAGCAGCGGGACTAGCGGGGGCTACAATGAGCAGTTCTTC
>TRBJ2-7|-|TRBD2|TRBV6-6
CASSRPGLAGGMYF
TGTGCCAGCAGCCGGCCGGGACTAGCGGGAGGGATGTACTTC
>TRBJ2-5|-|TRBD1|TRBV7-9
CAGQGIQETQYF
TGTGCCGGACAGGGCATCCAAGAGACCCAGTACTTC
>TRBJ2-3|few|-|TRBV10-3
CAISQQGSTDTQYF
TGTGCCATCAGCCAACAGGGAAGCACAGATACGCAGTATTTT
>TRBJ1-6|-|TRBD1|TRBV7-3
CASSVGTGGNSPLHF
TGTGCCAGCAGCGTAGGGACAGGGGGTAATTCACCCCTCCACTTT
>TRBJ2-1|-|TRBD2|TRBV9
CASSVGSGRATSRGEQFF
TGTGCCAGCAGCGTAGGAAGCGGGAGGGCCACCTCCCGTGGTGAGCAGTTCTTC
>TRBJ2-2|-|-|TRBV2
CASKEGGRGATGELFF
TGTGCCAGCAAGGAAGGGGGTCGTGGGGCCACCGGGGAGCTGTTTTTT
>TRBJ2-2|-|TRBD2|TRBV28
CASGASGRKNTGELFF
TGTGCCAGCGGGGCTAGCGGGAGGAAAAACACCGGGGAGCTGTTTTTT
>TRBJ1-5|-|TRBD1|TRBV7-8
CASRNDRGIGNQPQHF
TGTGCCAGCAGGAACGACAGGGGTATAGGCAATCAGCCCCAGCATTTT
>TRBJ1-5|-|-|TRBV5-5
CASSFLEGPQHF
TGTGCCAGCAGCTTCCTTGAGGGGCCCCAGCATTTT
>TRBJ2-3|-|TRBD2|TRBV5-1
CASSSRGREGQDTQYF
TGCGCCAGCAGCTCCCGGGGGCGGGAGGGCCAAGATACGCAGTATTTT
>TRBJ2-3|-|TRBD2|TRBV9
CASSVGVTSGHGAQYF
TGTGCCAGCAGCGTAGGGGTGACTAGCGGTCATGGGGCGCAGTATTTT
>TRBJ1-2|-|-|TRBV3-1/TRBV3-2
CASSPPRRQPYGYTF
TGTGCCAGCAGCCCCCCTCGCAGGCAGCCTTATGGCTACACCTTC